These 28 T cell receptor beta chains were sequenced from one sample in a study of post-analysis software for immune sequencing data. General study findings and limits: Among a handful of TRBV segments more frequent in patients than controls were TRBV5-6, TRBV5-1 and TRBV20-1.

cDNA libraries of TCR beta carried unique molecular identifiers. TCRdb recomputed calls from the PCR reads with MiXCR, one row per CDR3 protein. The data show approximately 660,000 distinct CDR3 sequences, around 60% seen once. Their specific antigens are unknown. The sequenced sample was blood. The receptors come from a girl aged 2 to 9 with multiple sclerosis.

The V call is TRBV3-1, the J call TRBJ2-5; no definite D call. The CDR3 has 15 amino acids. The germline V gene encodes CDR1 LGHDT and CDR2 YNNKEL (reference sequence). V was shortened by 2 bases and J by 1 base, with 11 bases between the two germline ends. The CDR3 loop is CASSQPGRRQETQYF. In DNA form, the CDR3 reads TGTGCCAGCAGCCAACCCGGACGCCGCCAAGAGACCCAGTACTTC.

CDR3 DNA sequence: TGTGCCAGCAGCGCGGCCACCGGGGCTTTCTTT. Protein sequence: CASSAATGAFF. The chain has TRBV5-6 and TRBJ1-1; no reliable D call. The CDR3 has 11 amino acids. Germline assignment: CDR1 SGHDT and CDR2 YYEEEE. The ends were cut back, 4 bases at V and 11 bases at J, with 12 bases in the middle.

The chain links TRBV2 to TRBJ2-1, with TRBD2 as a possible D gene (7 bases). The length of the CDR3 is 14 residues. The V and J ends lost 7 bases and 3 bases respectively, with 13 bases between them. CDR1 and CDR2 from the germline V gene are SNHLY and FYNNEI. The CDR3 DNA sequence: TGTGCCAGCAAAGGGGGGAGGGGCTACAATGAGCAGTTCTTC. Translation gives CASKGGRGYNEQFF. Based on the CDR3 plus reference TRBV2 and TRBJ2-1, the full variable domain is EPEVTQTPSHQVTQMGQEVILRCVPISNHLYFYWYRQILGQKVEFLVSFYNNEISEKSEIFDDQFSVERPDGSNFTLKIRSTKLEDSAMYFCASKGGRGYNEQFFGPGTRLTVL.

The V gene is TRBV7-9, the J gene TRBJ1-2, with no clear D. The germline gives CDR1 SEHNR, CDR2 FQNEAQ (reference sequence). With 5 bases removed from V and 4 bases from J, the gap between germline ends came to 11 bases. The CDR3 is 13 amino acids. The CDR3 loop is CASSNWAVYGYTF. The CDR3 DNA reads as TGTGCCAGCAGCAATTGGGCGGTCTATGGCTACACCTTC. The variable domain in full, with the rest retrieved from reference TRBV7-9 and TRBJ1-2, is DTGVSQNPRHKITKRGQNVTFRCDPISEHNRLYWYRQTLGQGPEFLTYFQNEAQLEKSRLLSDRFSAERPKGSFSTLEIQRTEQGDSAMYLCASSNWAVYGYTFGSGTRLTVV.

V is TRBV11-2 and J is TRBJ2-4; D uncertain. The V and J ends lost 3 bases and 6 bases respectively, with 12 bases between them. In germline, CDR1 is SGHAT, CDR2 FQNNGV. The length of the CDR3 is 14 residues. The CDR3 reads CASSFWGPANIQYF. In DNA, the CDR3 is TGTGCCAGCAGCTTTTGGGGTCCAGCAAACATTCAGTACTTC. Supplemented by reference TRBV11-2 and TRBJ2-4, the full variable domain reads EAGVAQSPRYKIIEKRQSVAFWCNPISGHATLYWYQQILGQGPKLLIQFQNNGVVDDSQLPKDRFSAERLKGVDSTLKIQPAKLEDSAVYLCASSFWGPANIQYFGAGTRLSVL.

This clonotype was detected a few times. The chain is built from TRBV12-3 or TRBV12-4 and TRBJ1-4; 8 nucleotides agree with TRBD1. V lost 0 bases to trimming and J lost 6 bases; unmatched junction nucleotides: 9. This CDR3 comprises 17 residues. The CDR3 reads CASSLALQDRGDEKLFF. CDR3 DNA: TGTGCCAGCAGTTTAGCTCTTCAAGACAGGGGTGATGAAAAACTGTTTTTT.

Concerning this clonotype itself: A read error may explain this, as a much larger clone is one base away. This rearrangement joins TRBV7-8 to TRBJ2-1, with D unresolved. CDR3 length equals 11 residues. Trimming cost V 6 bases and J 5 bases, with 5 bases left between them. CDR1 is SGHVS and CDR2 is FQNEAQ in the germline V gene. CDR3 bases: TGTGCCAGCAGGGTAAACAATGAGCAGTTCTTC. Protein sequence: CASRVNNEQFF.

The genes are TRBV7-9 and TRBJ2-5; D is possibly TRBD1 (6 bases). Germline loops: CDR1 SEHNR, CDR2 FQNEAQ (reference sequence). V shed 5 bases and J shed 3 bases, with 13 bases lying between them. This CDR3 has 14 amino acids. CDR3 residues: CASSIGTTEETQYF. CDR3 in DNA: TGTGCCAGCAGCATCGGGACAACGGAAGAGACCCAGTACTTC. Full variable domain (remainder filled in from reference TRBV7-9 and TRBJ2-5): DTGVSQNPRHKITKRGQNVTFRCDPISEHNRLYWYRQTLGQGPEFLTYFQNEAQLEKSRLLSDRFSAERPKGSFSTLEIQRTEQGDSAMYLCASSIGTTEETQYFGPGTRLLVL.

The chain links TRBV25-1 to TRBJ1-2; 9 nucleotides line up with TRBD1. The J segment lost 8 bases and the V segment lost 3 bases, leaving 7 bases of the junction unmatched. In germline, CDR1 is MGHDK, CDR2 SYGVNS. CDR3 length: 14 residues. CDR3 sequence reads: CASSETGGSGGYTF. CDR3 DNA sequence: TGTGCCAGCAGTGAGACAGGGGGGTCTGGAGGCTACACCTTC.

J is TRBJ1-1 and V is TRBV6-6; D remains unclear. V was pared by 3 bases and J by 4 bases, with 9 bases between. Per the germline V gene, CDR1 is MNHNY and CDR2 is SVGAGI (reference sequence). This CDR3 is built from 13 residues. CDR3 sequence: CASSYSKGTEAFF. The CDR3 nucleotides are TGTGCCAGCAGTTATTCTAAGGGCACTGAAGCTTTCTTT.

In its sample, this clonotype was seen a few times. Written as DNA, the CDR3 is TGTGCCAGCAGTGGGGCCAGCGGGAGTCTTTTAGATACGCAGTATTTT. As protein: CASSGASGSLLDTQYF. The chain recombines TRBV12-3 or TRBV12-4 with TRBJ2-3; 8 nucleotides align to TRBD2. The V and J ends lost 5 bases and 5 bases, in that order; junction bases with no gene match: 12. The CDR3 has 16 amino acids.

V and J are TRBV4-2 and TRBJ2-6, with 13 bases identical to TRBD2. Germline trimming cut 5 bases from V and 0 bases from J; bases unmatched to any gene: 7. Germline V gives CDR1 LGHNA, CDR2 YNFKEQ. The CDR3 is 19 residues long. The CDR3 loop is CASSSWTSGGISGANVLTF. The CDR3 DNA reads as TGTGCCAGCAGCTCCTGGACTAGCGGGGGTATCTCTGGGGCCAACGTCCTGACTTTC.

The rearrangement joins TRBV20-1 to TRBJ2-1; possible D gene TRBD2, 6 bases. The germline V and J ends were trimmed by 4 bases and 0 bases, with 13 bases remaining between them. Germline V CDR1 and CDR2: DFQATT, SNEGSKA (reference sequence). CDR3 length equals 15 residues. The CDR3 spells CSATRESGSYNEQFF. In nucleotides, the CDR3 is TGCAGTGCTACCCGGGAGTCAGGCTCCTACAATGAGCAGTTCTTC.

This clonotype was counted a few times. As DNA, the CDR3 is TGTGCCAGCAGCTTAGTGGGGACAGAGAATCAGCCCCAGCATTTT. Its protein is CASSLVGTENQPQHF. The rearrangement uses TRBV7-2 and TRBJ1-5; 7 positions match TRBD1. The CDR3 length is 15 residues. The V and J ends lost 1 base and 4 bases, in that order; junction bases with no gene match: 4. The germline V gene has CDR1 SGHTA and CDR2 FQGNSA.

CDR3 nucleotides: TGTGCCAGCACCCCGGGCACCGATGAGCAGTTCTTC. This translates into CASTPGTDEQFF. The chain uses TRBV11-2 and TRBJ2-1; D not certain. The length of the CDR3 is 12 residues. The germline CDR1 and CDR2 sequences are SGHAT and FQNNGV. The V gene lost 7 bases and the J gene lost 8 bases, with 12 bases spanning the gap.

The rearrangement links TRBV20-1 to TRBJ2-7; 9 nucleotides agree with TRBD1. Germline CDR1 DFQATT, CDR2 SNEGSKA (reference sequence). The J segment lost 3 bases and the V segment lost 3 bases, leaving 9 bases of the junction unmatched. The CDR3 length is 15 residues. In DNA form, the CDR3 reads TGCAGTGCTAGTCCAACAGGGGGCTCTTACTACGAGCAGTACTTC. It codes for CSASPTGGSYYEQYF.

This clonotype appeared a few times. As DNA, the CDR3 is TGCAGCGCCAGGTGGGCAGCAACCTTGACTAACTATGGCTACACCTTC. This encodes CSARWAATLTNYGYTF. The chain joins TRBV29-1 to TRBJ1-2; D gene uncertain. Trimming took 7 bases from V and 0 from J, leaving 21 bases between them. The CDR3 consists of 16 residues. Looked up from germline, CDR1 is SQVTM and CDR2 is ANQGSEA.

This clonotype was recorded at least ten times. V and J are TRBV10-1 and TRBJ2-1; perhaps D is TRBD1 or TRBD2 (5 bases each). The germline V and J ends were trimmed by 5 bases and 0 bases, with 11 bases remaining between them. The germline V gene has CDR1 WNHNN and CDR2 SYGVQD (reference sequence). This CDR3 has 15 residues. This chain's CDR3 is CASSRDLSSYNEQFF. CDR3 in DNA: TGCGCCAGCAGTAGGGACCTCAGCTCCTACAATGAGCAGTTCTTC.

This chain joins TRBV29-1 and TRBJ2-1, with D perhaps matching TRBD1 (8 bases). Germline-derived CDR1 and CDR2 are SQVTM and ANQGSEA. The CDR3 contains 12 residues. The CDR3 nucleotides read TGCGGCGCTGGACAGGGAGGGGATGAGCAGTTCTTC. It yields the protein CGAGQGGDEQFF.

The chain has TRBV5-1 and TRBJ2-5, with D perhaps assigned TRBD1 or TRBD2 (5 bases each). The end of the DNA is better explained by TRBJ2-7, so the J call may be wrong. CDR1 and CDR2 (germline): SGHRS, YFSETQ. The CDR3 is 13 amino acids. Here the CDR3 DNA reads TGCGCCAGCAGCCCGAGGGGCCTGAACGAGCAGTACTTC. Amino acids: CASSPRGLNEQYF.

About this clonotype itself: Germline is not matched at one junction end, which may reflect a read error. The chain links TRBV20-1 to TRBJ1-5, with D unresolved. The CDR3 loop spans 17 amino acids. Germline values: CDR1 DFQATT, CDR2 SNEGSKA (reference sequence). The CDR3 nucleotides read TGCGGTGCTCCTAACACAGATCCGGGTAGGAGCAATCAGCCCCAGCATTTT. It encodes CGAPNTDPGRSNQPQHF.

The chain uses TRBV20-1 and TRBJ2-1, with TRBD2 identical over 10 bases. The CDR3 has 14 residues. Germline V gives CDR1 DFQATT, CDR2 SNEGSKA (reference sequence). Trimming took 6 bases from V and 10 from J; bases not matched to a gene: 12. This chain's CDR3 is CSAPREGAGGEQFF. CDR3 nucleotide sequence: TGCAGTGCCCCCCGGGAAGGAGCGGGAGGGGAGCAGTTCTTC.

This clonotype appeared a few times. The chain uses TRBV27 and TRBJ2-1; TRBD2 matches at 9 bases. CDR1 MNHEY and CDR2 SMNVEV come from the germline V gene (reference sequence). V lost 8 bases to trimming and J lost 4 bases; unmatched junction nucleotides: 9. The CDR3 is made up of 15 amino acids. CDR3 loop: CASLLTSGPYNEQFF. The CDR3 DNA follows: TGTGCCAGCCTTCTTACTAGCGGGCCTTACAATGAGCAGTTCTTC.

The chain joins TRBV7-2 to TRBJ2-7; weak D call: TRBD1 (5 bases). The J call may be mistaken, given a closer DNA end match to TRBJ2-5. The CDR3 sequence is 14 residues long. CDR1 and CDR2 from the germline V gene are SGHTA and FQGNSA. The CDR3 nucleotides read TGTGCCAGCAGCAGGGGTTTCGTCCAAGAGACCCAGTACTTC. Amino acids: CASSRGFVQETQYF.

The V call is TRBV20-1, the J call TRBJ2-1, with 12 bases lining up with TRBD2. CDR1 is DFQATT and CDR2 is SNEGSKA in the germline V gene (reference sequence). V trimming: 6 bases; J trimming: 8 bases; junction bases outside the gene matches: 8. The CDR3 is made up of 14 amino acids. The CDR3 is CSARGLAGYDEQFF. As DNA, the CDR3 is TGCAGTGCCCGAGGACTAGCGGGGTACGATGAGCAGTTCTTC.

The genes are TRBV30 and TRBJ1-5; no firm D call. Germline CDR1 reads GTSNPN; CDR2 reads SVGIG (reference sequence). The CDR3 contains 15 residues. V gave up 3 bases and J gave up 4 bases, with 16 bases separating them. Written as DNA, the CDR3 is TGTGCCTGGAGCGCCGGGCGGCGGGTTAATCAGCCCCAGCATTTT. Its protein is CAWSAGRRVNQPQHF.

The chain employs TRBV12-3 or TRBV12-4 and TRBJ2-1; D could derive from TRBD1 or TRBD2 (5 bases each). The CDR3 loop spans 16 amino acids. V gave up 3 bases and J gave up 0 bases, with 12 bases separating them. The CDR3 sequence: CASSFSGTGSYNEQFF. CDR3 nucleotide sequence: TGTGCCAGCAGTTTCTCAGGGACGGGCTCCTACAATGAGCAGTTCTTC.

This clonotype came up a few times. V gene TRBV21-1 combines with J gene TRBJ2-1; the table's D call TRBD1 went unverified against the DNA. TRBV21-1 corresponds to a pseudogene. The CDR3 spans 14 residues. The DNA for the CDR3 is TGTGCCAGCAGCACTTTACAGGAGTCGGATGAGCAGTTCTTC. Protein: CASSTLQESDEQFF.